These 22 T cell receptor beta chains share one sample of origin, sequenced in a study of T cell responses to AZD1222 COVID-19 vaccine. Libraries were prepared by immunoSEQ multiplex PCR; TCRdb keeps only in-frame clonotypes and omits some of them. Of 100,000 to 150,000 clones in the sample, around 94% are singletons; the top ten hold under 7.5%. The sample consisted of peripheral blood, taken on day 0 of AZD1222 vaccination. The receptors were sampled from an adult in good health.

The genes are TRBV28 and TRBJ1-2; D may be TRBD1 (6 bases). The CDR3 sequence is 14 residues long. In germline, CDR1 is MDHEN, CDR2 SYDVKM. The V gene lost 7 bases and the J gene lost 4 bases, with 16 bases spanning the gap. As DNA, the CDR3 is TGTGCCAGCATTTACCAGGGGATCGGCTATGGCTACACCTTC. Its protein is CASIYQGIGYGYTF.

This clone was detected a few times. The rearrangement uses TRBV19 and TRBJ1-3; maybe TRBD1 (5 bases). The CDR3 is 15 amino acids. Germline-derived CDR1 and CDR2 are LNHDA and SQIVND (reference sequence). The V gene lost 5 bases and the J gene lost 0 bases, with 11 bases spanning the gap. The CDR3 sequence is CASSEGKISGNTIYF. Written as DNA, the CDR3 is TGTGCCAGTAGTGAGGGGAAGATCTCTGGAAACACCATATATTTT.

This chain connects TRBV15 to TRBJ2-7, with D perhaps assigned TRBD1 or TRBD2 (5 bases each). The ends were cut back, 0 bases at V and 4 bases at J, with 10 bases in the middle. This CDR3 region has 14 residues. Germline lookup yields CDR1 LNHNV and CDR2 YYDKDF (reference sequence). The CDR3 sequence: CATSRDIGGYEQYF. The CDR3 nucleotides read TGTGCCACCAGCAGAGATATTGGGGGTTACGAGCAGTACTTC.

This clone has more than one count but fewer than ten. The CDR3 DNA is TGTGCCAGCAGCGCACGAGGGACAGACTACGAGCAGTACTTC. This translates into CASSARGTDYEQYF. The chain combines TRBV21-1 with TRBJ2-7; no DNA check was done on the table's D call, TRBD1. TRBV21-1 is given as a pseudogene. This CDR3 is built from 14 residues.

This clone occurred a few times. V and J are TRBV6-2 or TRBV6-3 and TRBJ2-7; D is undetermined. CDR3 size: 12 residues. Germline V gene data show CDR1 as MNHEY and CDR2 as SVGEGT. Between the trimmed V and J ends, which lost 2 bases and 4 bases, there was a span of 6 bases. The CDR3 sequence is CASSYPQYEQYF. CDR3 sequence (DNA): TGTGCCAGCAGTTACCCCCAGTACGAGCAGTACTTC.

The chain links TRBV30 to TRBJ1-6, with D uncertain. There are 12 residues in the CDR3. Trimming shortened V by 4 bases and J by 9 bases, and 10 bases separated the two germline ends. The germline CDR1 and CDR2 sequences are GTSNPN and SVGIG (reference sequence). The CDR3: CAWTMVGSPLHF. DNA for the CDR3: TGTGCCTGGACCATGGTCGGTTCACCCCTCCACTTT. Complete variable domain (other parts from reference TRBV30 and TRBJ1-6): SQTIHQWPATLVQPVGSPLSLECTVEGTSNPNLYWYRQAAGRGLQLLFYSVGIGQISSEVPQNLSASRPQDRQFILSSKKLLLSDSGFYLCAWTMVGSPLHFGNGTRLTVT.

The V and J genes are TRBV3-1 (or the pseudogene TRBV3-2) and TRBJ2-5; unclear D gene. The germline V gene encodes CDR1 LGHDT and CDR2 YNNKEL (reference sequence). CDR3 size: 16 residues. Between the trimmed V and J ends, which lost 4 bases and 0 bases, there was a span of 15 bases. The CDR3 reads CASSPSISPNQETQYF. Written as DNA, the CDR3 is TGTGCCAGCAGCCCATCCATCTCCCCCAACCAAGAGACCCAGTACTTC.

The chain couples TRBV2 to TRBJ2-1; D is possibly TRBD2 (5 bases). The germline V and J ends were trimmed by 7 bases and 4 bases, with 11 bases remaining between them. The CDR3 sequence is 13 residues long. In germline, CDR1 is SNHLY, CDR2 FYNNEI. The CDR3 spells CASKREEYNEQFF. DNA for the CDR3: TGTGCCAGCAAACGGGAAGAATACAATGAGCAGTTCTTC.

The chain is built from TRBV7-9 and TRBJ2-1, with 9 bases aligning to TRBD1. CDR1 and CDR2 (germline): SEHNR, FQNEAQ (reference sequence). This CDR3 contains 16 residues. V gave up 5 bases and J gave up 10 bases; unmatched junction bases: 15. The CDR3 reads CASSPVTGQGGGEQFF. CDR3 sequence (DNA): TGTGCCAGCAGCCCGGTGACGGGACAGGGAGGAGGCGAGCAGTTCTTC.

This chain joins TRBV14 and TRBJ1-1, with no clear D. Germline CDR1 SGHDN, CDR2 FVKESK. V lost 1 base and J lost 3, with 6 bases in between. CDR3 length: 13 residues. This chain's CDR3 is CASSQGLDTEAFF. CDR3 in DNA: TGTGCCAGCAGCCAAGGGTTAGACACTGAAGCTTTCTTT.

The rearrangement uses TRBV23-1 and TRBJ1-6; possibly TRBD1 for D (5 bases). TRBV23-1 carries the ORF label, with uncertain function. The CDR3 loop spans 15 amino acids. The V gene lost 0 bases and the J gene lost 5 bases, with 8 bases spanning the gap. The CDR3 here is CASSQSARDNSPLHF. The CDR3, as DNA: TGCGCCAGCAGTCAATCCGCCAGGGATAATTCACCCCTCCACTTT.

The chain joins TRBV9 to TRBJ2-3; D remains ambiguous. V lost 0 bases to trimming and J lost 6 bases, with 5 bases between them. CDR1 and CDR2 from the germline V gene are SGDLS and YYNGEE. This CDR3 has 12 amino acids. The CDR3 loop reads CASSVGWDTQYF. In DNA, the CDR3 is TGTGCCAGCAGCGTAGGGTGGGATACGCAGTATTTT.

This rearrangement joins TRBV28 to TRBJ1-2; D is perhaps TRBD1 (6 bases). This CDR3 comprises 15 residues. The V gene's germline CDR1 is MDHEN and CDR2 SYDVKM. V shed 2 bases and J shed 8 bases, with 18 bases lying between them. This CDR3 reads CASSLPMSGVQGYTF. The CDR3 DNA is TGTGCCAGCAGTTTACCTATGTCAGGGGTACAAGGCTACACCTTC.

The genes are TRBV7-6 and TRBJ1-1; 10 bases match TRBD1. In germline, CDR1 is SGHVS, CDR2 FNYEAQ. The CDR3 consists of 16 residues. With 5 bases clipped from V and 3 bases from J, the junction kept 9 bases outside the gene matches. In DNA form, the CDR3 reads TGTGCCAGCAGCCTGGACAGGGGGGTTAGGGACACTGAAGCTTTCTTT. This encodes CASSLDRGVRDTEAFF.

The chain carries TRBV28 and TRBJ2-7; the match to TRBD1 covers 8 bases. Germline lookup yields CDR1 MDHEN and CDR2 SYDVKM. The J segment lost 7 bases and the V segment lost 9 bases, leaving 11 bases of the junction unmatched. There are 13 residues in the CDR3. The CDR3 sequence is CASTTGALGEQYF. Written as DNA, the CDR3 is TGTGCCAGTACGACAGGGGCCCTGGGTGAGCAGTACTTC. Looking up the rest from reference TRBV28 and TRBJ2-7 gives the full variable domain: DVKVTQSSRYLVKRTGEKVFLECVQDMDHENMFWYRQDPGLGLRLIYFSYDVKMKEKGDIPEGYSVSREKKERFSLILESASTNQTSMYLCASTTGALGEQYFGPGTRLTVT.

The V call is TRBV7-9, the J call TRBJ2-5, with 7 bases aligning to TRBD2. The CDR3 is 18 amino acids. V trimming: 5 bases; J trimming: 7 bases; junction bases outside the gene matches: 22. Germline V CDR1 and CDR2: SEHNR, FQNEAQ (reference sequence). CDR3 region: CASSPGVAGVSRGRTQYF. The CDR3 DNA reads TGTGCCAGCAGCCCGGGAGTAGCGGGCGTGTCGAGAGGACGGACCCAGTACTTC.

The chain links TRBV10-1 to TRBJ2-7, with D possibly being TRBD1 (6 bases). Between the trimmed V and J ends, which lost 5 bases and 2 bases, there was a span of 16 bases. The CDR3 has 15 amino acids. Germline CDR1 is WNHNN and CDR2 is SYGVQD (reference sequence). In DNA, the CDR3 is TGCGCCAGCAGTAGCGGACAGCCTGGCGCCTACGAGCAGTACTTC. Its translation: CASSSGQPGAYEQYF.

The chain combines TRBV7-9 with TRBJ2-1; TRBD2 might be the D (6 bases). The CDR3 has 13 residues. In germline, CDR1 is SEHNR, CDR2 FQNEAQ (reference sequence). Trimming shortened V by 1 base and J by 12 bases, and 13 bases separated the two germline ends. CDR3 loop: CASSLDAGRGQFF. In DNA form, the CDR3 reads TGTGCCAGCAGCTTAGATGCCGGGCGGGGGCAGTTCTTC. Based on the CDR3 plus reference TRBV7-9 and TRBJ2-1, the full variable domain is DTGVSQNPRHKITKRGQNVTFRCDPISEHNRLYWYRQTLGQGPEFLTYFQNEAQLEKSRLLSDRFSAERPKGSFSTLEIQRTEQGDSAMYLCASSLDAGRGQFFGPGTRLTVL.

The rearrangement links TRBV30 to TRBJ2-7, with D unclear. V lost 3 bases to trimming and J lost 2 bases, with 11 bases between them. The CDR3 is 13 amino acids. Germline assignment: CDR1 GTSNPN and CDR2 SVGIG (reference sequence). CDR3 amino acids: CAWSERFTYEQYF. In nucleotides, the CDR3 is TGTGCCTGGAGCGAGCGATTCACCTACGAGCAGTACTTC.

The chain recombines TRBV14 with TRBJ2-3, with D possibly being TRBD2 (7 bases). The CDR3 runs 13 residues. V lost 0 bases and J lost 11, with 12 bases in between. Per germline, CDR1 SGHDN and CDR2 FVKESK. The CDR3 region is CASSQEGGAMQYF. The DNA of the CDR3 is TGTGCCAGCAGCCAAGAGGGGGGGGCTATGCAGTATTTT.

The gene calls are TRBV5-1 and TRBJ2-3, with D possibly TRBD2 on 7 matching bases. The CDR3 covers 15 residues. Trimming took 3 bases from V and 5 from J, leaving 16 bases between them. Per the germline V gene, CDR1 is SGHRS and CDR2 is YFSETQ. This CDR3 reads CASSSLPGGVDTQYF. The CDR3 coding sequence is TGCGCCAGCAGCTCCCTCCCGGGGGGCGTAGATACGCAGTATTTT.

J is TRBJ2-7 and V is TRBV6-2 or TRBV6-3; D is possibly TRBD2 (6 bases). Germline loops: CDR1 MNHEY, CDR2 SVGEGT. Trimming took 4 bases from V and 3 from J, leaving 13 bases between them. CDR3 length equals 14 residues. The CDR3 DNA reads TGTGCCAGCAGTTCGGGGCTAGCGCTCTACGAGCAGTACTTC. Encoded protein: CASSSGLALYEQYF.